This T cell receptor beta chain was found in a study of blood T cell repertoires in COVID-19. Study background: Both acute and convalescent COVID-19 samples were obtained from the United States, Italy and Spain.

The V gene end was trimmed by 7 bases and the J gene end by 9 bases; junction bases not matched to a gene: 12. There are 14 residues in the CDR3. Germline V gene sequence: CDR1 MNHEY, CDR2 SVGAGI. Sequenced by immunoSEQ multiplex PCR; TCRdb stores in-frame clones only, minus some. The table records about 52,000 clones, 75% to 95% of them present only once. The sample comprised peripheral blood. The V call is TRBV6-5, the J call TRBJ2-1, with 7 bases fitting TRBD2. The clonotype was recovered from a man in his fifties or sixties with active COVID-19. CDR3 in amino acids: CASTRGRESPEQFF. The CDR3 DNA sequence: TGTGCCAGCACCCGGGGGAGGGAGTCCCCTGAGCAGTTCTTC.